This T cell receptor beta chain is drawn from a study of CD8 T cells in Susac syndrome. Germline values: CDR1 PRHDT, CDR2 FYEKMQ (reference sequence). V was clipped by 5 bases and J by 0 bases; unmatched bases: 7. The CDR3 length is 16 residues. Random hexamers primed reverse transcription of about 0.5 to 1 ug RNA. Amplification of TCR beta CDR3 spanned 54 Vbeta and 13 Jbeta via immunoSEQ multiplex PCR. TCRdb reprocessed the immunoSEQ multiplex PCR reads via MiXCR and lists one record per CDR3 protein. The sample has approximately 230,000 distinct CDR3 sequences, around 95% seen once. Sequencing input: CD4+ T cells from PBMCs. The V call is TRBV13, the J call TRBJ2-3, with 8 bases that match TRBD2. This sequence originates from a human donor with multiple sclerosis. The CDR3 coding sequence is TGTGCCAGCAGCCGAGCGGGAGACCCAAGCACAGATACGCAGTATTTT. It specifies CASSRAGDPSTDTQYF.